Listed here is a single T cell receptor (beta chain). Its antigen is unknown. No much larger clone exists at a distance of one base, and base qualities are not known. This sample was included in a study of blood T cell repertoires in COVID-19 (TCRdb year 2020). Concerning the study at large: Samples from collaborators originated in the United States, Italy and Spain and spanned both the acute and convalescent phases of COVID-19. Samples were obtained from the ongoing ImmuneRACE study (first 160 participants) and from 950 to 1,500 subjects provided by 6 global collaborators. The repertoires were made available in a free public database intended to serve as a resource for research on the immune response to SARS-CoV-2. Sample metadata almost always included a de-identified subject ID, COVID-19 status, age in years and sex. Subjects who had been exposed to COVID-19, were actively infected with it, or had recovered from it provided the deeply sampled blood TCRbeta repertoires that made up the dataset. The material from the prospective study consisted of cDNA or gDNA derived from T cells, B-cell-depleted T cells, or PBMCs. Where available, HLA class I and class II types were obtained from metadata supplied by the sample provider rather than from assay-based typing. The research as a whole found: The amount of clinical and demographic metadata varied by source and participant and was provided uncurated.

The immunoSEQ Assay, a bias-controlled multiplex PCR, was used to amplify TCRbeta CDR3 regions from genomic DNA. Per the source publication's procedure: Nucleated cell counts per sample were estimated from amplification of reference gene primers within the assay. To quantify the absolute abundance of each unique TCRbeta CDR3 rearrangement, sequence reads were collapsed and filtered. For each sample, productive Simpson clonality was calculated as the square root of Simpson's diversity index over productive rearrangements. TCRdb re-hosts the immuneACCESS table, in-frame sequences only. Its copies lack some clones; in the studies checked, an unresolved V gene accounts for under half of them, and the cause for the rest is not known. D and trimming come from the DNA, and the V and J calls and clone size come from that table. Within this sample are 290,000 or so clones, with around 90% of them counted one time only. The ten largest clones add up to roughly 2% of the sample.

Each collaborating institution followed its own protocols to collect whole blood in K2EDTA tubes. Collaborator samples were shipped for TCRbeta analysis as frozen whole blood, isolated PBMCs, or DNA extracted from either sample type. As encoded in the germline V gene, CDR1 is LGHNA while CDR2 is YNFKEQ. The CDR3 contains 12 residues, cysteine and phenylalanine counted. The retained sequence is limited to the CDR3, 36 bases, with the frame set at the first base. The V end gives up 3 bases and the J end 5 bases, leaving 1 base in the junction not matched to a gene. The clonotype comes from a man aged 18 to 29 with active or convalescent COVID-19. Source material: peripheral blood. The chain employs TRBV4-2 and TRBJ2-7, and 7 junction bases match TRBD2. CDR3 reads: CASSHGLDEQYF. The nucleotides read TGTGCCAGCAGCCACGGACTAGACGAGCAGTACTTC.